The T cell receptor (beta chain) under discussion was sequenced for a study of CD8+ T cells in alopecia areata. Study context: In an open-label trial, patients got 5 to 10 mg tofacitinib twice daily. General observations from the study: Scalp repertoires also include resident alphabeta T cells from normal skin.

Extracted from the samples, RNA was reverse transcribed into cDNA to serve as the sequencing template. Method: immunoSEQ multiplex PCR; TCRdb's copy keeps in-frame clones and lacks some. The sample lists approximately 91,000 clones, under 45% occurring once. Looked up from germline, CDR1 is DFQATT and CDR2 is SNEGSKA (reference sequence). CDR3 size: 11 residues. Trimming cost V 6 bases and J 4 bases, with 8 bases left between them. PBMCs provided sorted CD4+ and CD8+ T cells. As to this clone: Its specificity is unknown.

The V call is TRBV20-1, the J call TRBJ2-3; D call uncertain. Specimen: CD4+ T cells sorted from blood. This clonotype originated in a human donor with alopecia areata. This chain's CDR3 is CSATGPDTQYF. The CDR3 nucleotides read TGCAGTGCCACCGGGCCAGATACGCAGTATTTT.